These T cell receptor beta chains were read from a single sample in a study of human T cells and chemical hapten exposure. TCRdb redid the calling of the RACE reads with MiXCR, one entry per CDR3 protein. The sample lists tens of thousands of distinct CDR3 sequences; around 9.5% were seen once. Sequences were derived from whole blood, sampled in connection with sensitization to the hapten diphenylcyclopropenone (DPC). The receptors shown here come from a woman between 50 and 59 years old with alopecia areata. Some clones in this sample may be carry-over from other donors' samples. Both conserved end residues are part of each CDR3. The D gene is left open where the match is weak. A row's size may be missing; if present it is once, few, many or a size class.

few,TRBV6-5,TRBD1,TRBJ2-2,TGTGCCAGCAGTTACTTCAACAGGGGTACGGACACCGGGGAGCTGTTTTTT,CASSYFNRGTDTGELFF
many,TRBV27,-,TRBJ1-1,TGTGCCAGCAGTTTAGTACAGGCCGCCGCTGAAGCTTTCTTT,CASSLVQAAAEAFF
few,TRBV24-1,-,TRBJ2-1,TGTGCCACAAGGGCAATGACAGGTAAAAATGAGCAGTTCTTC,CATRAMTGKNEQFF
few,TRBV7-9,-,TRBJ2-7,TGTGCCAGCAGCTTACGAGAGCGGTACGAGCAGTACTTC,CASSLRERYEQYF
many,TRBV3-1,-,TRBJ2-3,TGTGCCAGCAGCCAAGGCGGCGCGGCGGGAATAGATACGCAGTATTTT,CASSQGGAAGIDTQYF
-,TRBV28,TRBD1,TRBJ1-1,TGTGCCAGCAGTTCCCGGGACAGGGGCGGGACTGAAGCTTTCTTT,CASSSRDRGGTEAFF
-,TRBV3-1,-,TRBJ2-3,TGTGCCAGCAGACCATCGCGAAACACAGATACGCAGTATTTT,CASRPSRNTDTQYF
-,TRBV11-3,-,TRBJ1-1,TGTGCCAGCAGCTTAGGGGCAGGGTCTGCCACTGAAGCTTTCTTT,CASSLGAGSATEAFF
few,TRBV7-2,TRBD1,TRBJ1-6,TGTGCCAGCAGCACGGCCGGGACAGCCAATTCACCCCTCCACTTT,CASSTAGTANSPLHF
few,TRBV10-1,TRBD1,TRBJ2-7,TGCGCCAGCAGTACCGGACAGGGTGACGAGCAGTACTTC,CASSTGQGDEQYF
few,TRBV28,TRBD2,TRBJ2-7,TGTGCCAGCAGGGTGGGACTAGCGGTCTCCTACGAGCAGTACTTC,CASRVGLAVSYEQYF
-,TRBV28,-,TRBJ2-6,TGTGCCAGCAGTTTATCCCCGGTAGGGGCCAACGTCCTGACTTTC,CASSLSPVGANVLTF
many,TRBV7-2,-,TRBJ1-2,TGTGCCAGCAGCCGAGCGCTGGGGGTTAACTATGGCTACACCTTC,CASSRALGVNYGYTF
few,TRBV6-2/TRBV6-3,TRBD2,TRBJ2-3,TGTGCCAGCAGTTACTCGCAGCGGGGTAGCACAGATACGCAGTATTTT,CASSYSQRGSTDTQYF
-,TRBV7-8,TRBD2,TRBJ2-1,TGTGCCAGCAGCTTAGAGAGCGGGAGGAAGCAGTTCTTC,CASSLESGRKQFF
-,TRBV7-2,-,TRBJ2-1,TGTGCCAGCAGCTTAGCGGCCAACAATGAGCAGTTCTTC,CASSLAANNEQFF
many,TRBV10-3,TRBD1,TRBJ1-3,TGTGCCATCAGGAAGCTGGACAGGGGTGGTGGAAACACCATATATTTT,CAIRKLDRGGGNTIYF